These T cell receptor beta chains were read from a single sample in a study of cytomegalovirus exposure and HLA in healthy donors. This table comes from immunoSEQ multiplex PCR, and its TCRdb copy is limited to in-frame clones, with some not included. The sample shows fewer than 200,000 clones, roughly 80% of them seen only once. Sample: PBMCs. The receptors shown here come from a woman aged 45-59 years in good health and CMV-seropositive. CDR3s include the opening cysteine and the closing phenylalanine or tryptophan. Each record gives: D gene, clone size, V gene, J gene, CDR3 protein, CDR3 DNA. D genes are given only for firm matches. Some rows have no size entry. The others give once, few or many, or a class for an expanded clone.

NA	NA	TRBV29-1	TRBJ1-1	CSVGTEESNTEAFF	TGCAGCGTTGGGACAGAGGAATCGAACACTGAAGCTTTCTTT
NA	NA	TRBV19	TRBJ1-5	CASSMGTSGTQHF	TGTGCCAGTAGTATGGGGACATCCGGGACCCAGCATTTT
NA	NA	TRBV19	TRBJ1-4	CASSIGGTGYEKLFF	TGTGCCAGTAGTATCGGCGGGACGGGCTATGAAAAACTGTTTTTT
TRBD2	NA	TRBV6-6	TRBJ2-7	CASSQSLAGGGEQYF	TGTGCCAGCAGCCAGAGTCTAGCGGGAGGTGGCGAGCAGTACTTC
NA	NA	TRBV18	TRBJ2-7	CASSPTDRSYEQYF	TGTGCCAGCTCACCGACTGATCGGTCCTACGAGCAGTACTTC
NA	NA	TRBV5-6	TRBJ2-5	CASSLVARGETQYF	TGTGCCAGCAGCTTGGTAGCACGGGGGGAGACCCAGTACTTC
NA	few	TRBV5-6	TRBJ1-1	CASSFYRLSTEAFF	TGTGCCAGCAGCTTCTACAGATTGAGTACTGAAGCTTTCTTT
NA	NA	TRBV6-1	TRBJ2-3	CASSAPGLSTDTQYF	TGTGCCAGCAGTGCACCGGGACTTAGCACAGATACGCAGTATTTT
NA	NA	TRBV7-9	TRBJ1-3	CACPHDSSGNTIYF	TGTGCCTGCCCCCATGACAGCTCTGGAAACACCATATATTTT
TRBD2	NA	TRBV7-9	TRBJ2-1	CASSAPRASGIDEQFF	TGTGCCAGCAGCGCCCCCCGGGCTAGCGGGATCGATGAGCAGTTCTTC
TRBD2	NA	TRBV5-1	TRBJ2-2	CASSWTSGGTGELFF	TGCGCCAGCAGCTGGACTAGCGGGGGGACCGGGGAGCTGTTTTTT
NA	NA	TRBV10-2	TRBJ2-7	CASSEQLAEQYF	TGCGCCAGCAGTGAACAACTAGCAGAGCAGTACTTC
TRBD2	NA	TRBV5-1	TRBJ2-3	CASSSTGLAGADTQYF	TGCGCCAGCAGCTCTACGGGGCTAGCGGGAGCCGATACGCAGTATTTT
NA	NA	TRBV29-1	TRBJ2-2	CSVGTDGELFF	TGCAGCGTTGGGACAGACGGGGAGCTGTTTTTT
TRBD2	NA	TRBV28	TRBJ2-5	CASSETSGRARGETQYF	TGTGCCAGCAGTGAGACTAGCGGGAGGGCCCGGGGGGAGACCCAGTACTTC
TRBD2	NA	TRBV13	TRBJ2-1	CASSPPWGSGGYNEQFF	TGTGCCAGCAGCCCACCGTGGGGCAGCGGGGGCTACAATGAGCAGTTCTTC
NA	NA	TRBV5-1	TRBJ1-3	CASSLGLGASGNTIYF	TGCGCCAGCAGCTTGGGTCTGGGGGCCTCTGGAAACACCATATATTTT
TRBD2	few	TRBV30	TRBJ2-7	CAWSSTSGGYEQYF	TGTGCCTGGAGTTCCACGAGCGGGGGCTACGAGCAGTACTTC
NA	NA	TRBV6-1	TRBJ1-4	CASSEQGGNEKLFF	TGTGCCAGCAGTGAACAGGGAGGTAATGAAAAACTGTTTTTT
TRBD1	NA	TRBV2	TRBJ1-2	CASIEGQTVYGYTF	TGTGCCAGCATTGAGGGACAGACTGTTTATGGCTACACCTTC
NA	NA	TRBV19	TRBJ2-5	CASSMGAGVETQYF	TGTGCCAGTAGTATGGGAGCTGGGGTCGAGACCCAGTACTTC
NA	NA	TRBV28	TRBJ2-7	CASSLTGRGSSYEQYF	TGTGCCAGCAGCCTGACGGGCAGGGGAAGCTCCTACGAGCAGTACTTC
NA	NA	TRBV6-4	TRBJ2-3	CASSDLGDTQYF	TGTGCCAGCAGTGATCTAGGAGATACGCAGTATTTT
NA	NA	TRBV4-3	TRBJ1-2	CASSQDSRGQNYGYTF	TGCGCCAGCAGCCAAGATTCTCGCGGGCAGAACTATGGCTACACCTTC
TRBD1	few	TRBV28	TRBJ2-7	CASGQGGYEQYF	TGTGCCAGCGGACAGGGGGGCTACGAGCAGTACTTC
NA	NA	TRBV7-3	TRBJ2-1	CASSFGGPQQFF	TGTGCCAGCAGCTTCGGCGGTCCTCAGCAGTTCTTC
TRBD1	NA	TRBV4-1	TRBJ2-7	CASSHRDRHYEQYF	TGCGCCAGCAGCCACCGGGACAGACACTACGAGCAGTACTTC
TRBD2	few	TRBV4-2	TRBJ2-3	CASSQDSQRGGIDTQYF	TGTGCCAGCAGCCAAGATAGCCAGCGGGGGGGAATAGATACGCAGTATTTT
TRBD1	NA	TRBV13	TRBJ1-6	CASSHDRGTATNSPLHF	TGTGCCAGCAGCCATGACCGCGGGACAGCGACTAATTCACCCCTCCACTTT
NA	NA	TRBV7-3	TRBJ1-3	CASSIHRVHSNTIYF	TGTGCCAGCAGCATTCACAGGGTCCATAGTAACACCATATATTTT
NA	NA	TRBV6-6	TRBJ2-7	CASSYPRVGYEQYF	TGTGCCAGCAGTTACCCCAGGGTCGGCTACGAGCAGTACTTC
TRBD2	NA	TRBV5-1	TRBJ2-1	CASSLGLAGQRYHNEQFF	TGCGCCAGCAGCTTAGGACTAGCGGGGCAACGATACCACAATGAGCAGTTCTTC
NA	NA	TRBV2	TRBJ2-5	CASSEVRGQETQYF	TGTGCCAGCAGTGAAGTCAGGGGCCAAGAGACCCAGTACTTC
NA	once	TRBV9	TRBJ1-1	CASDGGERTEAFF	TGTGCCAGCGATGGGGGGGAGCGCACTGAAGCTTTCTTT
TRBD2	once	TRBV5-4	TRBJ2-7	CASSLASGESYEQYF	TGTGCCAGCAGCTTGGCTAGCGGGGAGTCCTACGAGCAGTACTTC
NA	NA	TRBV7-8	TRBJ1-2	CASSYRIVSDGYTF	TGTGCCAGCAGCTATCGTATAGTCTCGGATGGCTACACCTTC
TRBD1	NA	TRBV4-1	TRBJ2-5	CASSDRDRVMEEQYF	TGCGCCAGCAGTGACCGGGACAGGGTGATGGAAGAGCAGTACTTC
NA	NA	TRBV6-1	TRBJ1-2	CASSEKGGSYGYTF	TGTGCCAGCAGTGAAAAGGGAGGGAGCTATGGCTACACCTTC
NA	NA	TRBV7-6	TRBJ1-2	CASSLGVAGKEEMIGYTF	TGTGCCAGCAGCTTAGGGGTGGCAGGGAAGGAAGAAATGATTGGCTACACCTTC
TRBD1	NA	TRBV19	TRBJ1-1	CASSTQGAADTEAFF	TGTGCCAGTAGTACTCAGGGGGCGGCGGACACTGAAGCTTTCTTT
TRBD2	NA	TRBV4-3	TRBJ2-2	CASSRGTSGTTGELFF	TGCGCCAGCAGCCGAGGGACTAGCGGAACCACCGGGGAGCTGTTTTTT
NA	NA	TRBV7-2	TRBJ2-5	CASSLSGSSGQYF	TGTGCCAGCAGCTTATCCGGGTCGAGTGGCCAGTACTTC
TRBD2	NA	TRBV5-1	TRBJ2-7	CASSLGTSGTYEQYF	TGCGCCAGCAGCTTGGGGACTAGCGGAACCTACGAGCAGTACTTC
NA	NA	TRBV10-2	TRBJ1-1	CASSTGLEAFF	TGCGCCAGCAGCACAGGGCTAGAAGCTTTCTTT
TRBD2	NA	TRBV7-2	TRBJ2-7	CASSLGSGSGSYEQYF	TGTGCCAGCAGCTTAGGTAGCGGGAGCGGCTCCTACGAGCAGTACTTC
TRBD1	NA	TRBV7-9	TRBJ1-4	CASSPGTALNEKLFF	TGTGCCAGCAGCCCCGGGACAGCCCTGAATGAAAAACTGTTTTTT
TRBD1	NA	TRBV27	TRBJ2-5	CASSLGTGGKTQYF	TGTGCCAGCAGCCTCGGGACAGGGGGGAAGACCCAGTACTTC
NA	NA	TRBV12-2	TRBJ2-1	CASPVLAGDNEQFF	TGTGCAAGTCCCGTACTAGCGGGCGACAATGAGCAGTTCTTC
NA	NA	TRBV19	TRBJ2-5	CASSQGLEETQYF	TGTGCCAGTAGCCAGGGCCTAGAAGAGACCCAGTACTTC